The TCR beta chain described here comes from a study of blood T cell repertoires in COVID-19. Looking at the study overall: Sites across the United States, Italy and Spain contributed samples from acute and convalescent COVID-19. T cells, B-cell-depleted T cells, or PBMCs provided the cDNA or gDNA that served as material.

V dropped 1 base and J dropped 4 bases, with 10 bases sitting between them. Germline values: CDR1 LNHNV, CDR2 YYDKDF (reference sequence). The CDR3 is 15 amino acids. In the authors' workflow: Reference gene primer amplification gave nucleated cell count estimates. TCRdb's table, derived via immunoSEQ multiplex PCR, lists solely in-frame clones and lacks some. That table furnishes V, J and clone size, whereas the DNA furnished D and trimming. Here the sample spans under 250,000 clones, roughly 83% being singletons. The chain couples TRBV15 to TRBJ2-2; maybe TRBD2 (6 bases). Sample: peripheral blood. The clonotype was recovered from a man aged 35-49 years with acute or convalescent COVID-19. Written as DNA, the CDR3 is TGTGCCACCAGCAGAGCACAGGAGGGCACCGGGGAGCTGTTTTTT. Protein product: CATSRAQEGTGELFF.